This T cell receptor (beta chain) was recorded in a study of T cells in Graves' hyperthyroidism and ophthalmopathy. Overall study findings and caveats: Ophthalmopathy cases were set apart from stable hyperthyroidism by a 13 V-J model.

RNA transcripts provided the source from which TCR beta CDR3 regions were amplified. The primer set for the first-round RT-PCR of the TCR CDR3 was HTBI. A single record per CDR3 protein comes from TCRdb applying MiXCR to the multiplex PCR reads. The sample lists about 700,000 distinct CDR3 sequences, 14% occurring once. Stable Graves' hyperthyroidism denoted no ophthalmopathy progression over 18 months. Trimming left V 5 bases short and J 2 bases short, with 19 bases between. The germline gives CDR1 MNHEY, CDR2 SVGEGT. There are 17 residues in the CDR3. This clonotype came up once. No antigen is known for it. A single base separates this from a much larger clone, so it may be a read error. The CDR3 ends on some other residue instead of the conserved phenylalanine or tryptophan, so this is likely a read error.

The sample consisted of blood. The clonotype was recovered from a young woman with Graves' hyperthyroidism. The rearrangement joins TRBV6-2 or TRBV6-3 to TRBJ1-5; a weak D match, TRBD1 (5 bases). DNA for the CDR3: TGTGCCAGCAGTGCCGAGGTAGGGGCGGTCGGCAATCAGCCCCAGCATCTT. It is translated as CASSAEVGAVGNQPQHL.